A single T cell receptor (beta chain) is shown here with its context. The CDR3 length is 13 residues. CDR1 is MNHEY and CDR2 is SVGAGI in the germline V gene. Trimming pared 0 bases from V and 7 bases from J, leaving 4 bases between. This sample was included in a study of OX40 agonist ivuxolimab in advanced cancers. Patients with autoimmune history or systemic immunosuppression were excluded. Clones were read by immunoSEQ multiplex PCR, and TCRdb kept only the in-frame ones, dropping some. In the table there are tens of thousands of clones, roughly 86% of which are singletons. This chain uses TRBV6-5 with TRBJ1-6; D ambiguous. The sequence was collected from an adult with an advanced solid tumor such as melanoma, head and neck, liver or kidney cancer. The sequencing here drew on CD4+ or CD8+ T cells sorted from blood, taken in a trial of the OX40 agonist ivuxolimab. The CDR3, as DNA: TGTGCCAGCAGTTACTCGGGGAATTCACCCCTCCACTTT. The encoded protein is CASSYSGNSPLHF.